This entry describes one T cell receptor (beta chain). The data are from a study of cytomegalovirus exposure and HLA in healthy donors. The PCR used 60 Vbeta and 13 Jbeta primers. Measured with immunoSEQ multiplex PCR; TCRdb has only the in-frame clones, and not every one. Of some 67,000 clones in the sample, 80% to 90% are singletons; the top ten hold roughly 12%. Germline assignment: CDR1 SGHTS and CDR2 YDEGEE. CDR3 size: 15 residues. V shed 4 bases and J 1 base; nucleotides not matched to a gene: 3. Sample: PBMCs. The rearrangement uses TRBV5-8 and TRBJ1-5, with 9 bases aligning to TRBD1. The sequence was obtained from a woman in her 30s in good health and CMV-seropositive. DNA for the CDR3: TGTGCCAGCAGCACCGGACAGGGGAGCAATCAGCCCCAGCATTTT. Its protein is CASSTGQGSNQPQHF. The whole variable domain, remainder taken from reference TRBV5-8 and TRBJ1-5, is EAGVTQSPTHLIKTRGQQATLRCSPISGHTSVYWYQQALGLGLQFLLWYDEGEERNRGNFPPRFSGRQFPNYSSELNVNALELEDSALYLCASSTGQGSNQPQHFGDGTRLSIL.